A single sample is the source of the 26 T cell receptor beta chains below, sequenced in a study of blood T cells in healthy people across ages (dated by TCRdb to the mid-2010s). Preparation of the library involved 5' RACE. Instrument on record: Illumina HiSeq 2500. The second PCR ran for roughly 6 to 11 cycles and used a J-beta primer mix along with a sample-barcoded 5' primer. The public sequencing data were trimmed at Q25 with fastp and processed into clonotypes with MiXCR by TCRdb, which kept only in-frame beta chains. Under each unique CDR3 protein, matching rows form one entry showing the most common genes and DNA. The sample table lists approximately 780,000 distinct CDR3 sequences, roughly 25% of them with a count of one. Of the sample, around 2.9% falls within the top ten clones. These data are also associated with another study on T cells of mothers and their children.

Material: blood. Receptor source: a boy younger than 18 in good health.

The chain recombines TRBV4-1 with TRBJ2-7; a possible D gene is TRBD2 (6 bases). The V and J ends lost 1 base and 4 bases respectively, with 17 bases between them. Germline values: CDR1 MGHRA, CDR2 YSYEKL. The CDR3 spans 16 residues. CDR3 region: CASSQGVVHAGYEQYF. The CDR3 DNA sequence: TGCGCCAGCAGCCAAGGGGTCGTTCATGCGGGGTACGAGCAGTACTTC.

This clonotype occurred a few times. The DNA for the CDR3 is TGTGCCTGGAAAGGCTATGGCTACACCTTC. Protein: CAWKGYGYTF. This chain connects TRBV30 to TRBJ1-2; D is unclear. The CDR3 is 10 residues long. In germline, CDR1 is GTSNPN, CDR2 SVGIG (reference sequence). Trimming removed 4 bases from V and 4 bases from J, with 4 bases in between.

There are a few counts of this clonotype. A read error may explain this, as a much larger clone is one base away. This rearrangement joins TRBV9 to TRBJ2-1; TRBD1 matches 8 bases. Germline V gives CDR1 SGDLS, CDR2 YYNGEE. V was clipped by 4 bases and J by 0 bases; unmatched bases: 3. The CDR3 has 15 residues. In nucleotides, the CDR3 is TGTGCCAGCAGCATCGGACAGGGCTCCTACAATGAGCAGTTCTTC. This translates into CASSIGQGSYNEQFF.

V is TRBV6-6 and J is TRBJ1-1; TRBD1 aligns across 7 bases. The CDR3 length is 15 residues. The germline V gene has CDR1 MNHNY and CDR2 SVGAGI (reference sequence). The ends lost 6 bases at V and 11 bases at J; junction bases unmatched: 18. The CDR3 sequence: CASRGLGTVGDWAFF. The DNA for the CDR3 is TGTGCCAGCAGGGGCCTCGGGACAGTGGGGGATTGGGCTTTCTTT.

The genes are TRBV3-1 and TRBJ1-2; D unresolved. The V end was cut by 1 base, the J end by 4 bases, with 7 bases between. The germline gives CDR1 LGHDT, CDR2 YNNKEL (reference sequence). CDR3 length: 13 residues. The chain's CDR3 is CASSQVESYGYTF. In nucleotides, the CDR3 is TGTGCCAGCAGCCAAGTGGAGTCCTATGGCTACACCTTC.

There are a few counts of this clonotype. J is TRBJ2-1 and V is TRBV6-5; 9 bases fit TRBD2. J lost 10 bases, V lost 2 bases, and 15 bases had no gene match. Per the germline V gene, CDR1 is MNHEY and CDR2 is SVGAGI. The CDR3 is 17 residues long. The CDR3 DNA reads as TGTGCCAGCAGTTACCCTACAGGAGGAGTAGCGGGGGAGGAGCAGTTCTTC. This gives the protein CASSYPTGGVAGEEQFF.

This clonotype has more than one count but fewer than ten. V usage is TRBV30 and J usage is TRBJ2-1; TRBD1 aligns across 7 bases. This CDR3 comprises 16 residues. Germline V gene sequence: CDR1 GTSNPN, CDR2 SVGIG (reference sequence). After removal of 2 bases from V and 6 bases from J, the junction contained 13 bases not matched to a gene. The CDR3: CAWSPLGGWDLNEQFF. The CDR3 nucleotides are TGTGCCTGGAGTCCCCTAGGGGGCTGGGACCTCAATGAGCAGTTCTTC.

This chain uses TRBV3-1 with TRBJ2-4, with TRBD1 as a possible D gene (6 bases). V lost 5 bases to trimming and J lost 9 bases, with 26 bases between them. The CDR3 runs to 17 residues. Germline assignment: CDR1 LGHDT and CDR2 YNNKEL (reference sequence). The CDR3 nucleotides read TGTGCCAGCAGCGGACAGACAGGTTCCTCTAGCTGGGGCATTCAGTACTTC. This translates into CASSGQTGSSSWGIQYF.

Only a few counts were recorded for this clonotype. This chain joins TRBV9 and TRBJ2-5, with D perhaps TRBD1 (5 bases). Germline V lookup: CDR1 SGDLS, CDR2 YYNGEE. Trimming took 7 bases from V and 5 from J, leaving 15 bases between them. This CDR3 has 13 amino acids. CDR3 in amino acids: CASGAIFEETQYF. The DNA for the CDR3 is TGTGCCAGCGGGGCAATCTTTGAGGAGACCCAGTACTTC.

The gene calls are TRBV5-1 and TRBJ2-7, with D tentatively TRBD1 (5 bases). The CDR3 spans 14 residues. Germline V gene sequence: CDR1 SGHRS, CDR2 YFSETQ. V gave up 0 bases and J gave up 5 bases, with 12 bases separating them. DNA for the CDR3: TGCGCCAGCAGCTTGGGGCCAGGGAACGACGAGCAGTACTTC. Translating gives CASSLGPGNDEQYF.

The chain has TRBV5-1 and TRBJ2-7; tentatively, D is TRBD1 or TRBD2 (5 bases each). Germline CDR1 reads SGHRS; CDR2 reads YFSETQ. V was clipped by 5 bases and J by 2 bases, with 14 bases between them. This CDR3 is built from 14 residues. CDR3 protein: CASSLGPGTYEQYF. The CDR3 coding sequence is TGCGCCAGCAGTCTGGGGCCGGGGACCTACGAGCAGTACTTC.

The genes are TRBV6-6 and TRBJ2-1, with a weak D call TRBD2 (5 bases). Judging by the DNA end, TRBJ2-5 fits better; the J call may be wrong. Looked up from germline, CDR1 is MNHNY and CDR2 is SVGAGI (reference sequence). The CDR3 consists of 12 residues. Here the CDR3 DNA reads TGTGCCAGCCGGGTCGGAGGCGAGACCCAGTACTTC. Translating gives CASRVGGETQYF.

The CDR3 nucleotides read TGTGCCAGCAGTCTAGGGGACTACTCCTACAATGAGCAGTTCTTC. This translates into CASSLGDYSYNEQFF. The chain employs TRBV27 and TRBJ2-1; 7 positions match TRBD2. J lost 0 bases, V lost 5 bases, and 4 bases had no gene match. Looked up from germline, CDR1 is MNHEY and CDR2 is SMNVEV (reference sequence). The CDR3 extends over 15 amino acids.

This clonotype came up many times. The chain carries TRBV5-1 and TRBJ2-4, with 7 bases that match TRBD1. Germline lookup yields CDR1 SGHRS and CDR2 YFSETQ. The CDR3 consists of 13 residues. With 4 bases clipped from V and 6 bases from J, the junction kept 4 bases outside the gene matches. The CDR3 sequence: CASSDRAVNIQYF. CDR3 DNA: TGCGCCAGCAGCGACAGGGCAGTAAACATTCAGTACTTC.

The rearrangement joins TRBV20-1 to TRBJ2-3; 7 bases are a match to TRBD1. CDR1 and CDR2 from the germline V gene are DFQATT and SNEGSKA (reference sequence). The V and J ends lost 4 bases and 0 bases, in that order; junction bases with no gene match: 4. This CDR3 has 14 residues. This CDR3 reads CSAIRTGSTDTQYF. CDR3 nucleotide sequence: TGCAGTGCTATCAGGACAGGCAGCACAGATACGCAGTATTTT.

This chain connects TRBV7-9 to TRBJ2-1, with TRBD1 matching over 9 bases. Near its end, the DNA agrees better with TRBJ2-7, so the J call may be wrong. The V gene's germline CDR1 is SEHNR and CDR2 FQNEAQ (reference sequence). This CDR3 contains 15 residues. The CDR3 region has the DNA TGTGCCAGCAGCAACGACAGGGGGACCTCCTACGAGCAGTACTTC. Amino acids: CASSNDRGTSYEQYF.

The chain carries TRBV25-1 and TRBJ2-5; D possibly uses TRBD1 or TRBD2 (5 bases each). The CDR3 extends over 11 amino acids. Germline values: CDR1 MGHDK, CDR2 SYGVNS. The ends were cut back, 4 bases at V and 10 bases at J, with 10 bases in the middle. CDR3 DNA: TGTGCCAGCAGTGTGGGGGTAGACCAGTACTTC. This sequence encodes CASSVGVDQYF.

In DNA, the CDR3 is TGCAGTGCTAACCGGGACAGGGCTGGGACTGAAGCTTTCTTT. It is translated as CSANRDRAGTEAFF. This rearrangement joins TRBV20-1 to TRBJ1-1, with 9 bases matching TRBD1. CDR1 and CDR2 from the germline V gene are DFQATT and SNEGSKA (reference sequence). J lost 5 bases, V lost 4 bases, and 8 bases had no gene match. CDR3 length: 14 residues.

The rearrangement joins TRBV7-2 to TRBJ1-5; D perhaps matches TRBD1 (5 bases). This CDR3 comprises 12 residues. Germline CDR1 and CDR2: SGHTA and FQGNSA. V was shortened by 5 bases and J by 9 bases, with 11 bases between the two germline ends. The CDR3 DNA sequence: TGTGCCAGCAGCCCCACAGGTCTGCCCCAGCATTTT. As protein: CASSPTGLPQHF.

J is TRBJ2-7 and V is TRBV20-1; 7 bases are shared with TRBD1. Germline values: CDR1 DFQATT, CDR2 SNEGSKA (reference sequence). The CDR3 has 13 residues. Unmatched junction bases numbered 3, after V lost 1 base and J lost 3 bases. CDR3 nucleotides: TGCAGTGCTAGAGGGGACAGTCACTACGAGCAGTACTTC. As protein: CSARGDSHYEQYF.

This clonotype was found a few times. This chain uses TRBV4-1 with TRBJ1-3; a weak D match, TRBD1 (5 bases). Trimming stripped 0 bases from V and 3 bases from J, with 9 bases between. Germline assignment: CDR1 MGHRA and CDR2 YSYEKL. This CDR3 has 15 amino acids. The CDR3, as DNA: TGCGCCAGCAGCCAAGATGGGGGAGGTGGAAACACCATATATTTT. It yields the protein CASSQDGGGGNTIYF.

The genes are TRBV19 and TRBJ1-3; TRBD1 matches at 7 bases. Germline V gives CDR1 LNHDA, CDR2 SQIVND (reference sequence). V was clipped by 4 bases and J by 2 bases; unmatched bases: 8. This CDR3 has 16 residues. The DNA for the CDR3 is TGTGCCAGTAGTACCACAGGGGTAGGAGCTGGAAACACCATATATTTT. Protein: CASSTTGVGAGNTIYF.

This sequence joins TRBV24-1 and TRBJ2-5, with a tentative D call TRBD1 (6 bases). The better agreement between TRBJ2-1 and the DNA end casts doubt on the J call. Germline-derived CDR1 and CDR2 are KGHDR and SFDVKD. This CDR3 has 12 residues. The CDR3 is CATSDGGRPQFF. CDR3 DNA sequence: TGTGCCACCAGTGATGGGGGCAGACCACAGTTCTTC.

The chain joins TRBV12-3 or TRBV12-4 to TRBJ1-4; maybe TRBD1 (6 bases). The CDR3 runs to 14 residues. The V end was cut by 6 bases, the J end by 8 bases, with 16 bases between. The CDR3 here is CASSPDMTGEKLFF. CDR3 nucleotides: TGTGCCAGCAGCCCAGACATGACAGGAGAAAAACTGTTTTTT.

This chain links TRBV29-1 with TRBJ2-5; 8 bases map to TRBD1. From germline, CDR1 is SQVTM and CDR2 ANQGSEA. With V trimmed by 3 bases and J by 0 bases, 6 bases remained unmatched. The CDR3 length is 15 residues. Written as DNA, the CDR3 is TGCAGCGTTGATGGTAACAGGGGGTACCAAGAGACCCAGTACTTC. This gives the protein CSVDGNRGYQETQYF.

This clonotype was detected ten times or more. The chain employs TRBV5-1 and TRBJ2-3, with 8 bases aligning to TRBD2. The V gene's germline CDR1 is SGHRS and CDR2 YFSETQ. V was pared by 4 bases and J by 0 bases, with 13 bases of the junction left unmatched. The CDR3 is made up of 18 amino acids. The CDR3 loop reads CASSRALRGAASTDTQYF. CDR3 nucleotide sequence: TGCGCCAGCAGCAGGGCCTTGCGGGGGGCCGCTAGCACAGATACGCAGTATTTT.